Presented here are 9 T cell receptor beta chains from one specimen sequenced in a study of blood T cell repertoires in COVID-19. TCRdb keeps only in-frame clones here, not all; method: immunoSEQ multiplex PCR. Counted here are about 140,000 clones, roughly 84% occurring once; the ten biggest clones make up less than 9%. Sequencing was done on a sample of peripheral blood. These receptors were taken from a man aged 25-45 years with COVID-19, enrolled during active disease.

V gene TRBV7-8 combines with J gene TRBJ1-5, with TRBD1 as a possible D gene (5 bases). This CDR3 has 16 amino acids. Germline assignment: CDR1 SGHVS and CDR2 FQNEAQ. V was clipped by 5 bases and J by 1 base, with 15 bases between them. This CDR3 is CASSHRMGGSNQPQHF. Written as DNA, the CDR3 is TGTGCCAGCAGCCACCGGATGGGGGGGAGCAATCAGCCCCAGCATTTT.

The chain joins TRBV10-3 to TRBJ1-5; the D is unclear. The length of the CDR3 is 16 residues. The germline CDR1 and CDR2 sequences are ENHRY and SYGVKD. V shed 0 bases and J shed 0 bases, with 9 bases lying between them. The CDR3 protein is CAISESGSNSNQPQHF. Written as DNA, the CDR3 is TGTGCCATCAGTGAGTCCGGGAGCAATAGCAATCAGCCCCAGCATTTT.

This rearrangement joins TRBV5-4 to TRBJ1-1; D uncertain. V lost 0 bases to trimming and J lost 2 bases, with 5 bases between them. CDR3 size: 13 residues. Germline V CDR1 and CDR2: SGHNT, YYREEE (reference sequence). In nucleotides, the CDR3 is TGTGCCAGCAGCTTGGACAGTAACACTGAAGCTTTCTTT. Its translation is CASSLDSNTEAFF.

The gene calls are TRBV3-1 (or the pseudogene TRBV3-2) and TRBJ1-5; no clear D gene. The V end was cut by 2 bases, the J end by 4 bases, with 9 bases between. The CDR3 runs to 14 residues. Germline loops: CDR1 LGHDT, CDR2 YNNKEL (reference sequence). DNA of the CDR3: TGTGCCAGCAGCCAACCGGGTGGGAATCAGCCCCAGCATTTT. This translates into CASSQPGGNQPQHF.

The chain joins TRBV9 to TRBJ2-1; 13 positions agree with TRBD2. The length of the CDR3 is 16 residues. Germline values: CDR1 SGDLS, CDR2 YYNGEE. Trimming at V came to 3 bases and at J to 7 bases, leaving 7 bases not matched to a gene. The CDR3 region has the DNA TGTGCCAGCAGCGCCCTGACTAGCGGGAGGAGGAATGAGCAGTTCTTC. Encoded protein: CASSALTSGRRNEQFF. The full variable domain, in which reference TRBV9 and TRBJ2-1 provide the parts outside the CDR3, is DSGVTQTPKHLITATGQRVTLRCSPRSGDLSVYWYQQSLDQGLQFLIQYYNGEERAKGNILERFSAQQFPDLHSELNLSSLELGDSALYFCASSALTSGRRNEQFFGPGTRLTVL.

The CDR3, as DNA: TGTGCCAGCAGTGAAAGACAGCTCCACTATGGCTACACCTTC. It translates to CASSERQLHYGYTF. This sequence joins TRBV6-1 and TRBJ1-2, with a weak D call TRBD1 (5 bases). Germline V gene data show CDR1 as MNHNS and CDR2 as SASEGT. The V end was cut by 2 bases, the J end by 3 bases, with 10 bases between. The length of the CDR3 is 14 residues.

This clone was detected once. CDR3: CATNRATDTQYF. The CDR3 region has the DNA TGTGCCACCAACAGAGCCACAGATACGCAGTATTTT. The chain links TRBV6-5 to TRBJ2-3; D unclear. The germline V gene encodes CDR1 MNHEY and CDR2 SVGAGI. V dropped 10 bases and J dropped 2 bases, with 10 bases sitting between them. The CDR3 contains 12 residues.

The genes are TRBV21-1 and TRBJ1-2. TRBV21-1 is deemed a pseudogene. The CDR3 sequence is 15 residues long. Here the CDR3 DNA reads TGTGCCAGCAGCCCTCGGGAGGGGGAGGTTTGTGGCTACACCTTC. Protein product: CASSPREGEVCGYTF.

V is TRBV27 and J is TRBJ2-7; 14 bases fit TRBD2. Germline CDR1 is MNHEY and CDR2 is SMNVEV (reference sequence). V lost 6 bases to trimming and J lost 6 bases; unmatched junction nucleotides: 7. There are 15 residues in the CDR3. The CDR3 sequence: CASSPGTSGSGEQYF. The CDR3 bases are TGTGCCAGCAGCCCCGGGACTAGCGGGAGTGGCGAGCAGTACTTC.